This T cell receptor (beta chain) was profiled in a study of blood T cell repertoires in COVID-19. Study summary: PBMCs, B-cell-depleted T cells, or T cells provided the cDNA or gDNA that made up the material.

Original handling: Quantification of nucleated cells was approximated via reference gene primer amplification. The method was immunoSEQ multiplex PCR; TCRdb's version includes in-frame clones alone and lacks a portion of them. That table is the source of V, J and clone size, and D and trimming were worked out from the DNA. The table records 200,000 or so clones, 80% to 90% of them present only once. Germline-derived CDR1 and CDR2 are SGHVS and FNYEAQ. The CDR3 is made up of 15 amino acids. V trimming: 4 bases; J trimming: 11 bases; junction bases outside the gene matches: 8. J is TRBJ2-2 and V is TRBV7-6; 12 positions match TRBD1. The sequencing sample was made of peripheral blood. The clonotype comes from a young man with active or convalescent COVID-19. In nucleotides, the CDR3 is TGTGCCAGCAGCTCCCGGGACAGGGGGCTGATTGAGCTGTTTTTT. Translation gives CASSSRDRGLIELFF.